The clone carrying this T cell receptor (beta chain) has only one observation. Its antigen is still unknown. Sequenced by immunoSEQ multiplex PCR; TCRdb stores in-frame clones only, minus some. The sample consists of approximately 44,000 clones, more than 80% of them appearing once. The CDR3 is 15 amino acids. Germline V CDR1 and CDR2: SGHTA, FQGTGA. Trimming cost V 3 bases and J 1 base, with 11 bases left between them. This entry comes from a study of brain T cells in children with intractable seizures. Study results and limitations: Patients' HCMV serostatus was unknown; virus specificity rests on CDR3 similarity alone.

The receptor was derived from a girl aged 2-10 years with tuberous sclerosis and intractable seizures. The sample here was peripheral blood, taken at surgery. V is TRBV7-3 and J is TRBJ2-3; D may match TRBD1 or TRBD2 (6 bases each). CDR3 sequence (DNA): TGTGCCAGCAGCTTCTCGGGGGCCGGCACAGATACGCAGTATTTT. Translating gives CASSFSGAGTDTQYF.